This T cell receptor beta chain was profiled in a study of PD-L1 blockade in urothelial cancer. TCRdb's table, derived via immunoSEQ multiplex PCR, lists solely in-frame clones and lacks some. The table has roughly 54,000 clones, 70% to 90% seen once. Germline values: CDR1 SGHTA, CDR2 FQGNSA. CDR3 length: 16 amino acids. J gave up 3 bases and V 1 base, and 8 bases lay outside the gene matches. Stated time point: pretreatment peripheral blood. The chain carries TRBV7-2 and TRBJ2-7; 8 positions match TRBD2. The sequence derives from a woman aged 60-75 years with urothelial cancer. Sequencing was performed on PBMCs, taken around atezolizumab (anti-PD-L1) treatment. CDR3 protein: CASSLVPLAGGYEQYF. The CDR3 DNA is TGTGCCAGCAGCTTAGTTCCCCTCGCGGGGGGCTACGAGCAGTACTTC.